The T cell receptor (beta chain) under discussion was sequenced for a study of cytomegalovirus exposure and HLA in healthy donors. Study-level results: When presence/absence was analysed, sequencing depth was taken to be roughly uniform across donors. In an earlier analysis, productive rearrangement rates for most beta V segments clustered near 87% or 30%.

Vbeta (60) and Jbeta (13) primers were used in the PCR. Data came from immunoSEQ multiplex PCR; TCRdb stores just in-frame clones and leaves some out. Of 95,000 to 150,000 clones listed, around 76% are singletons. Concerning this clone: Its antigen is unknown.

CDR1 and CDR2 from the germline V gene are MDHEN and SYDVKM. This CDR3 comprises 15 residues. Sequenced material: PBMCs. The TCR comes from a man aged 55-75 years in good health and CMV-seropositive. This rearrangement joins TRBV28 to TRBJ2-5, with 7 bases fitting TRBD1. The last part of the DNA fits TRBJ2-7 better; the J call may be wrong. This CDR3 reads CASSGPRTGSYEQYF. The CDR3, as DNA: TGTGCCAGCAGTGGGCCCAGGACAGGCTCCTACGAGCAGTACTTC.